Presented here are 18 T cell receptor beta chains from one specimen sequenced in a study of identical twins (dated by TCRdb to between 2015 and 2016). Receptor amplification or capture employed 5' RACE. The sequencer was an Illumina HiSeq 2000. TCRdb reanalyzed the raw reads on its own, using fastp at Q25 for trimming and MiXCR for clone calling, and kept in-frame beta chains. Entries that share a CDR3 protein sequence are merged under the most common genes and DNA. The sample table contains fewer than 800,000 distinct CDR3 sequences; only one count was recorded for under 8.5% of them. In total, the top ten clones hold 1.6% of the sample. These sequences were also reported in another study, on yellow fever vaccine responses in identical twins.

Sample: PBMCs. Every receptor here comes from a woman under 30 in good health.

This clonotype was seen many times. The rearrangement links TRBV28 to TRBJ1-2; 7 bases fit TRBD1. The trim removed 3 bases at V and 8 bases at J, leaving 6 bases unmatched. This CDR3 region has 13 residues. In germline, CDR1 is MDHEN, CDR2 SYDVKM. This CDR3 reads CASSFPDRVGYTF. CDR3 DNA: TGTGCCAGCAGTTTCCCCGACAGGGTCGGCTACACCTTC.

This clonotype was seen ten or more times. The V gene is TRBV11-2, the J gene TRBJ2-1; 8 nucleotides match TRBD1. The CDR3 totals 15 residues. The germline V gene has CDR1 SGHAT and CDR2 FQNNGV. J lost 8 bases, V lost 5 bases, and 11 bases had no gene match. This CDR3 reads CASSPRTGWSDEQFF. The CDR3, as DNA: TGTGCCAGCAGCCCCCGGACAGGGTGGAGCGATGAGCAGTTCTTC.

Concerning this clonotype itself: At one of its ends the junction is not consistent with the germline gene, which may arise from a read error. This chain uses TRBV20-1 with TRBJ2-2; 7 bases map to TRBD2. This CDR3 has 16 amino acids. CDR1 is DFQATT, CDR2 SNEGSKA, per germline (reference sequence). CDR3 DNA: TGCTGTGCTGTCAAATCCGGGACTACCAACACCGGGGAGCTGTTTTTT. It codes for CCAVKSGTTNTGELFF.

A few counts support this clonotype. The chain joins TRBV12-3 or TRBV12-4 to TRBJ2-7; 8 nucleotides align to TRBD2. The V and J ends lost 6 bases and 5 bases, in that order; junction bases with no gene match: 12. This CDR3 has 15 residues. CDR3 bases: TGTGCCAGCAGCCTATCCGGGACTAGGAAAGACGAGCAGTACTTC. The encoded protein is CASSLSGTRKDEQYF.

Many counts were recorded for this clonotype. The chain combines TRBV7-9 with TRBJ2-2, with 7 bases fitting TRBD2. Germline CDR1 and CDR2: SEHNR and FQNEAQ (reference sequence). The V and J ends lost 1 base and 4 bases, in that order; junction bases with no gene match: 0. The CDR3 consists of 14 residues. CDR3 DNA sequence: TGTGCCAGCAGCTTAGGCGGGAGCACCGGGGAGCTGTTTTTT. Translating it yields CASSLGGSTGELFF.

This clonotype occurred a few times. The CDR3 DNA reads as TGCAGTGCTAGAGTTCCGGGGAGGGAGACCCAGTACTTC. It yields the protein CSARVPGRETQYF. The rearrangement links TRBV20-1 to TRBJ2-5, with D perhaps TRBD2 (6 bases). The germline gives CDR1 DFQATT, CDR2 SNEGSKA (reference sequence). V lost 1 base to trimming and J lost 5 bases, with 11 bases between them. The CDR3 has 13 amino acids.

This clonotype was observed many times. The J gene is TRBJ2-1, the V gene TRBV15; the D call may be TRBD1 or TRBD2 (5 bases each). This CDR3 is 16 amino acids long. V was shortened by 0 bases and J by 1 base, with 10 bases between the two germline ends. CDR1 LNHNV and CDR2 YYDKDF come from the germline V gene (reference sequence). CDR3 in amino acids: CATSRERDQSYNEQFF. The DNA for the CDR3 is TGTGCCACCAGCAGAGAGAGGGACCAATCCTACAATGAGCAGTTCTTC.

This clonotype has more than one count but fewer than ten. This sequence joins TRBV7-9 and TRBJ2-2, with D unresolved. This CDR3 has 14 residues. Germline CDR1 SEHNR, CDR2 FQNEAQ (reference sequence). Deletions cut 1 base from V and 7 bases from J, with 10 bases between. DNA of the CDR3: TGTGCCAGCAGCTTAGATCCCGACATCGGGGAGCTGTTTTTT. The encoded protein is CASSLDPDIGELFF.

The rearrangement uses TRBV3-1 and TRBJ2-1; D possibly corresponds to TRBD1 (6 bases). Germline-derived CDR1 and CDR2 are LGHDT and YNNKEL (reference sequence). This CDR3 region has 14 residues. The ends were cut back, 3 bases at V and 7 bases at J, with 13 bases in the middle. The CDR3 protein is CASSHRGLENEQFF. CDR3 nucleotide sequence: TGTGCCAGCAGCCATAGGGGGTTGGAAAATGAGCAGTTCTTC.

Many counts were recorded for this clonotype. In DNA, the CDR3 is TGCGCCAGCAGCCAAGAGCGGACAGTCCCAATGAACACTGAAGCTTTCTTT. Its translation: CASSQERTVPMNTEAFF. The chain couples TRBV4-1 to TRBJ1-1, with D possibly matching TRBD1 (6 bases). V lost 0 bases to trimming and J lost 0 bases, with 14 bases between them. The CDR3 is 17 amino acids. Per germline, CDR1 MGHRA and CDR2 YSYEKL.

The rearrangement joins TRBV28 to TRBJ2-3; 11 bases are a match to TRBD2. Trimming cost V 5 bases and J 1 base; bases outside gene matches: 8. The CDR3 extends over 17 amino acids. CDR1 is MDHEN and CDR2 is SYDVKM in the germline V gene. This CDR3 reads CASSLPQGLAGTDTQYF. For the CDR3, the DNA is TGTGCCAGCAGTCTACCACAGGGACTAGCGGGCACAGATACGCAGTATTTT.

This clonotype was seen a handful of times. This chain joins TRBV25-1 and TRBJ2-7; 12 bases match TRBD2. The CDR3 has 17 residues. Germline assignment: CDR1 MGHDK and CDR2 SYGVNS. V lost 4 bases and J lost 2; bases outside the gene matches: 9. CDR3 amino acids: CASSVQQTSGGTYEQYF. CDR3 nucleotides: TGTGCCAGCAGTGTACAACAAACTAGCGGGGGGACCTACGAGCAGTACTTC.

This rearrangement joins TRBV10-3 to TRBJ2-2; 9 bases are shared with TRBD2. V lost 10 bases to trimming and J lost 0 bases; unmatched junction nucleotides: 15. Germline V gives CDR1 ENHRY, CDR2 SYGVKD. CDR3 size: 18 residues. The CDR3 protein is CATTGLAPSSSNTGELFF. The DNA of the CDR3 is TGTGCCACCACGGGACTAGCCCCCTCTTCCTCGAACACCGGGGAGCTGTTTTTT.

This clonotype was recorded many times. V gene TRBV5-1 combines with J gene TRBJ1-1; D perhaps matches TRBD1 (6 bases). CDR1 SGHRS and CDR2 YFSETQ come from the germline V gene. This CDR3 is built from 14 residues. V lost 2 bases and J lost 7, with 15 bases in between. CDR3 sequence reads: CASSFGQGKGEAFF. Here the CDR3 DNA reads TGCGCCAGCAGCTTCGGGCAGGGGAAGGGTGAAGCTTTCTTT.

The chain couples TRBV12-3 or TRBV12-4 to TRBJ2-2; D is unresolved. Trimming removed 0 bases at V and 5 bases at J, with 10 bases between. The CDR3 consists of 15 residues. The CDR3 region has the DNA TGTGCCAGCAGTTTAGCAACGGTGGCTACCGGGGAGCTGTTTTTT. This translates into CASSLATVATGELFF.

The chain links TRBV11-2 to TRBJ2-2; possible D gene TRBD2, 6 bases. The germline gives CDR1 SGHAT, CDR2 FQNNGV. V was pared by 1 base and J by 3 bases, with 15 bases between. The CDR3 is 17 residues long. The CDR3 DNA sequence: TGTGCCAGCAGCTTAGTAGTCTCGGGAGTTTACACCGGGGAGCTGTTTTTT. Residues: CASSLVVSGVYTGELFF.

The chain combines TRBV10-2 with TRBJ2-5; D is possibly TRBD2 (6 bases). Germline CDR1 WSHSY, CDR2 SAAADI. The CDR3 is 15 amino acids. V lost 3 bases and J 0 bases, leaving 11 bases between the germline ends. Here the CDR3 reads CASSEGLAYQETQYF. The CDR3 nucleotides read TGCGCCAGCAGTGAAGGGCTAGCGTACCAAGAGACCCAGTACTTC.

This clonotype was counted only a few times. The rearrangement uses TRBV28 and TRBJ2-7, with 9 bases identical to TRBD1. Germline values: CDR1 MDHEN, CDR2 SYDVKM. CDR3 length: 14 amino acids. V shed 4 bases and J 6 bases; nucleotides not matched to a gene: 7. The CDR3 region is CASSSPGQGREQYF. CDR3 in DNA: TGTGCCAGCAGTTCTCCGGGACAGGGTCGCGAGCAGTACTTC.